The clone carrying this TCR beta chain is medium-sized in the sample. This sample is part of a study of metastatic and nonmetastatic thyroid tumors. The wider study: The study looked at repertoires side by side in blood and in tumor or nodule tissue from malignant and benign thyroid patients.

Each patient came to thyroid surgery without any prior treatment (of any kind). CDR1 and CDR2 (germline): MNHEY, SVGEGT. This CDR3 region has 19 residues. With V trimmed by 0 bases and J by 5 bases, 9 bases remained unmatched. As handled by the study authors: A papillary thyroid cancer distant-metastasis classifier was built from CDR3 differences across clinicopathological groups. MiXCR was used by TCRdb to re-call the PCR reads. TCRdb, not the original authors, processed these V and J calls. The sample contains 60,000 to 85,000 clones, more than 15% of which appear only once. The sequence was collected from a female donor with papillary thyroid cancer or a benign thyroid nodule (not recorded which). Some clones in this sample may be carry-over from other donors' samples. This chain uses TRBV6-2 or TRBV6-3 with TRBJ2-1, with 14 bases matching TRBD2. Specimen: blood. The CDR3 DNA follows: TGTGCCAGCAGTTACTCACGGGGACTAGCGGGAGACTTAAACAATGAGCAGTTCTTC. Protein: CASSYSRGLAGDLNNEQFF.